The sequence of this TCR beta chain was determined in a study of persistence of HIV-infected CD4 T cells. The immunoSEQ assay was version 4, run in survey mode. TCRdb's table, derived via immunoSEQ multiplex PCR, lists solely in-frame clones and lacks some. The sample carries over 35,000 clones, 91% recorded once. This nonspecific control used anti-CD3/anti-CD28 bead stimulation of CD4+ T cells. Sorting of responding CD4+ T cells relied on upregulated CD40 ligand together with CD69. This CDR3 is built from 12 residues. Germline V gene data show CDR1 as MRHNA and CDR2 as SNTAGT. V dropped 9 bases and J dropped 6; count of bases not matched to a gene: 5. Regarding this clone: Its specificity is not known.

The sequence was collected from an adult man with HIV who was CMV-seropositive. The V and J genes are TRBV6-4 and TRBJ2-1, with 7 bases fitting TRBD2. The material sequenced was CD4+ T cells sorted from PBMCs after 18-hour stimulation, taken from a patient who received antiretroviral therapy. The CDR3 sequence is CARETSSNEQFF. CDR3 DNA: TGTGCCAGGGAGACTAGCTCCAATGAGCAGTTCTTC.